This T cell receptor beta chain is drawn from a study of blood T cell repertoires in COVID-19. For the study at large: Some COVID-19 samples were acute and others convalescent; all came from the United States, Italy and Spain. The cDNA or gDNA used as material had been derived from T cells, B-cell-depleted T cells, or PBMCs.

The authors' processing: Reference gene primers were amplified, and this amplification served to estimate nucleated cell counts. TCRdb's table, derived via immunoSEQ multiplex PCR, lists solely in-frame clones and lacks some. From that table come the V and J calls and clone size; the DNA was used to work out D and trimming. The sample consists of around 170,000 clones, roughly four fifths of them appearing once. CDR3 length equals 12 residues. Germline V gene sequence: CDR1 DFQATT, CDR2 SNEGSKA (reference sequence). V gave up 3 bases and J gave up 8 bases, with 13 bases separating them. The chain links TRBV20-1 to TRBJ1-1; D perhaps matches TRBD1 (5 bases). This TCR was recovered from a woman between 35 and 50 years old with acute or convalescent COVID-19. Sequencing was performed on peripheral blood. CDR3 coding DNA: TGCAGTGCTAGTCGTAGGGGAACCGAAGCTTTCTTT. This sequence encodes CSASRRGTEAFF.